This TCR beta chain was sequenced during a study of blood T cells in healthy people across ages. V was clipped by 8 bases and J by 4 bases; unmatched bases: 14. Germline lookup yields CDR1 MNHEY and CDR2 SMNVEV (reference sequence). This CDR3 region has 18 residues. Study-wide findings and caveats: When set beside aged donors, long-lived donors presented more naive CD4+ cells and higher diversity.

A sample-barcoded 5' primer and a J-beta primer mix were used in a second PCR of about 7 to 12 cycles. TCRdb re-called the 5' RACE reads through MiXCR, storing one row per CDR3 protein. The sample has about 970,000 distinct CDR3 sequences; around 54% are singletons. About this clonotype itself: Its matching antigen is unknown.

The rearrangement uses TRBV27 and TRBJ2-1, with TRBD2 matching over 13 bases. This clonotype was obtained from a woman aged 55-75 years in good health. The sample consisted of blood. The CDR3 DNA sequence: TGTGCCAGCCGTGGACTAGCGGGAGTCTCGGCCAATTACAATGAGCAGTTCTTC. Its translation is CASRGLAGVSANYNEQFF.